This TCR beta chain was sequenced during a study of early T cells in non-severe SARS-CoV-2 infection. Across the whole study: Bulk RNA isolated from unsorted whole blood underwent sequencing; chains were not paired. Points from the study as a whole: A preference for anti-spike CD8 responses marked VDJdb matching, which missed private and CD4 specificities.

Trimming pared 5 bases from V and 0 bases from J, leaving 14 bases between. CDR3 length equals 16 residues. This clonotype was observed many times. Its antigen is still unknown. Separate cDNA molecules each had unique molecular identifiers attached to them. TCRdb analysed the 5' RACE reads with MiXCR anew, one entry per CDR3 protein. The sample carries tens of thousands of distinct CDR3 sequences, nearly 6% recorded once. The clonotype was recovered from an adult who was a healthcare worker with PCR-confirmed SARS-CoV-2 infection or an uninfected control (not recorded which). The specimen was whole blood. This sequence joins TRBV12-3 or TRBV12-4 and TRBJ1-3; a possible D gene is TRBD1 (5 bases). Written as DNA, the CDR3 is TGTGCCAGCAGTCCCGGGACGGGAAACTCTGGAAACACCATATATTTT. This codes for CASSPGTGNSGNTIYF.